One and the same sample provided the 20 T cell receptor beta chains below, sequenced in a study of beta chain features in type 1 diabetes. Every bit of the isolated RNA underwent reverse transcription, so sequencing read expressed TCRB transcripts. Repertoires were generated with immunoSEQ multiplex PCR, while TCRdb's copy carries only in-frame clones and drops some. The sample contains approximately 90,000 clones, around a third of which appear only once. Sequenced sample: stem cell memory CD4+ T cells from blood. The source of these receptors is a woman under 30 in good health.

In this sample, this clone turned up once. J is TRBJ1-3 and V is TRBV15; a weak D match, TRBD1 (5 bases). CDR1 LNHNV and CDR2 YYDKDF come from the germline V gene (reference sequence). Trimming stripped 8 bases from V and 0 bases from J, with 14 bases between. This CDR3 is 15 amino acids long. Here the CDR3 reads CATQRGGHSGNTIYF. CDR3 sequence (DNA): TGTGCCACCCAGCGGGGGGGTCACTCTGGAAACACCATATATTTT.

The chain's CDR3 is CASSGTGIQTLAGYTF. CDR3 DNA: TGTGCCAGCAGTGGGACAGGTATACAGACCCTTGCTGGCTACACCTTC. The V and J genes are TRBV28 and TRBJ1-2; TRBD1 matches 8 bases. Germline CDR1 reads MDHEN; CDR2 reads SYDVKM. This CDR3 region has 16 residues. The V and J ends lost 5 bases and 7 bases, in that order; junction bases with no gene match: 15.

The chain uses TRBV19 and TRBJ1-5, with 7 bases fitting TRBD1. Germline V gene sequence: CDR1 LNHDA, CDR2 SQIVND (reference sequence). Losses at the gene ends were 3 bases for V and 4 bases for J; bases not matched to a gene: 6. The CDR3 is made up of 15 amino acids. CDR3 loop: CASSMRGQLNQPQHF. CDR3 bases: TGTGCCAGTAGTATGAGGGGGCAGTTAAATCAGCCCCAGCATTTT.

The chain couples TRBV5-4 to TRBJ2-3; D is possibly TRBD2 (5 bases). There are 17 residues in the CDR3. Per the germline V gene, CDR1 is SGHNT and CDR2 is YYREEE (reference sequence). The V gene lost 2 bases and the J gene lost 0 bases, with 16 bases spanning the gap. The CDR3 protein is CASSFRSGATSTDTQYF. The CDR3 DNA reads as TGTGCCAGCAGCTTTCGGAGCGGAGCGACTAGCACAGATACGCAGTATTTT.

The chain links TRBV5-1 to TRBJ2-7; tentative D call: TRBD1 (6 bases). V shed 0 bases and J shed 0 bases, with 22 bases lying between them. The germline CDR1 and CDR2 sequences are SGHRS and YFSETQ. The CDR3 has 19 amino acids. The CDR3 loop is CASSLATVATDRSSYEQYF. The DNA for the CDR3 is TGCGCCAGCAGCTTGGCCACGGTTGCCACTGACAGGAGCTCCTACGAGCAGTACTTC.

The rearrangement uses TRBV5-1 and TRBJ1-4; D is ambiguous. This CDR3 contains 14 residues. Per the germline V gene, CDR1 is SGHRS and CDR2 is YFSETQ. V gave up 4 bases and J gave up 0 bases, with 7 bases separating them. The CDR3 DNA follows: TGCGCCAGCAGCCTTACAGCAACTAATGAAAAACTGTTTTTT. This encodes CASSLTATNEKLFF.

J is TRBJ2-1 and V is TRBV5-1, with TRBD1 matching 7 bases. V gave up 3 bases and J gave up 0 bases; unmatched junction bases: 3. The germline V gene encodes CDR1 SGHRS and CDR2 YFSETQ. The CDR3 spans 15 residues. CDR3 protein: CASSSTGSSYNEQFF. CDR3 in DNA: TGCGCCAGCAGCTCGACAGGGAGCTCCTACAATGAGCAGTTCTTC.

The chain carries TRBV5-4 and TRBJ1-2, with 9 bases aligning to TRBD1. The CDR3 loop spans 15 amino acids. CDR1 is SGHNT and CDR2 is YYREEE in the germline V gene (reference sequence). V was clipped by 4 bases and J by 4 bases; unmatched bases: 8. CDR3 nucleotide sequence: TGTGCCAGCAGCCCGGGGACAGGGACCGGCTATGGCTACACCTTC. Its translation: CASSPGTGTGYGYTF.

The V gene is TRBV2, the J gene TRBJ2-3; D may be TRBD1 (6 bases). The germline V gene has CDR1 SNHLY and CDR2 FYNNEI. CDR3 length: 12 amino acids. Deletions cut 7 bases from V and 4 bases from J, with 9 bases between. This chain's CDR3 is CASIAGADTQYF. CDR3 in DNA: TGTGCCAGCATCGCAGGGGCAGATACGCAGTATTTT.

There are a few counts of this clone. The chain has TRBV7-9 and TRBJ1-6, with D unclear. V lost 5 bases to trimming and J lost 6 bases, with 5 bases between them. Germline V gene sequence: CDR1 SEHNR, CDR2 FQNEAQ (reference sequence). This CDR3 is built from 12 residues. CDR3 coding DNA: TGTGCCAGCAGCCCCAGTAATTCACCCCTCCACTTT. It specifies CASSPSNSPLHF.

The J gene is TRBJ2-5, the V gene TRBV19, with 8 bases identical to TRBD1. The trim removed 9 bases at V and 5 bases at J, leaving 17 bases unmatched. The germline V gene encodes CDR1 LNHDA and CDR2 SQIVND (reference sequence). There are 16 residues in the CDR3. The CDR3 DNA sequence: TGTGCCAGCAGACAGGGGTCGATGTTAAAAGTGGAGACCCAGTACTTC. Protein product: CASRQGSMLKVETQYF. Full variable domain (missing parts from reference TRBV19 and TRBJ2-5): DGGITQSPKYLFRKEGQNVTLSCEQNLNHDAMYWYRQDPGQGLRLIYYSQIVNDFQKGDIAEGYSVSREKKESFPLTVTSAQKNPTAFYLCASRQGSMLKVETQYFGPGTRLLVL.

This clone was counted a few times. In nucleotides, the CDR3 is TGTGCCAGCTCACCCAACGGAGTTAATGAAAAACTGTTTTTT. Amino acids: CASSPNGVNEKLFF. The chain has TRBV18 and TRBJ1-4, with D unresolved. The CDR3 contains 14 residues. Between the trimmed V and J ends, which lost 3 bases and 4 bases, there was a span of 9 bases. CDR1 and CDR2 from the germline V gene are KGHSH and LQKENI.

This clone was seen more than once but under ten times. The chain recombines TRBV5-6 with TRBJ2-3; unclear D gene. The CDR3 is made up of 13 amino acids. The V gene's germline CDR1 is SGHDT and CDR2 YYEEEE. The ends were cut back, 1 base at V and 2 bases at J, with 5 bases in the middle. DNA of the CDR3: TGTGCCAGCAGCTTGATAGTCACAGATACGCAGTATTTT. Translated: CASSLIVTDTQYF.

V gene TRBV7-9 combines with J gene TRBJ2-2, with D maybe TRBD1 (5 bases). The germline V gene has CDR1 SEHNR and CDR2 FQNEAQ (reference sequence). V was cut by 0 bases and J by 4 bases, with 9 bases left in between. The CDR3 totals 15 residues. The CDR3 DNA is TGTGCCAGCAGCTTAGCCAGGGTGACCACCGGGGAGCTGTTTTTT. It yields the protein CASSLARVTTGELFF.

V gene TRBV5-1 combines with J gene TRBJ1-6, with 9 bases that match TRBD1. Trimming removed 4 bases from V and 6 bases from J; junction bases left unmatched: 5. Germline loops: CDR1 SGHRS, CDR2 YFSETQ. This CDR3 spans 15 amino acids. The CDR3 spells CASSDRDRVNSPLHF. The CDR3 coding sequence is TGCGCCAGCAGCGACCGGGACAGGGTTAATTCACCCCTCCACTTT.

About this clone itself: The DNA is left out, because the CDR3 cannot be placed on it with certainty; the CDR3 is given as TCRdb lists it. Distinct nucleotide sequences in the sample also encode this CDR3. The chain employs TRBV29-1 and TRBJ2-7; TRBD2 is the table's D call and was not checked against the DNA. The CDR3 is 18 residues long, ends included. CDR1 is SQVTM and CDR2 is ANQGSEA in the germline V gene. CDR3 sequence reads: CSVGGGTSGGDLAYEQYF.

The V gene is TRBV7-9, the J gene TRBJ2-2; TRBD2 matches 11 bases. The ends lost 5 bases at V and 5 bases at J; junction bases unmatched: 7. Per the germline V gene, CDR1 is SEHNR and CDR2 is FQNEAQ (reference sequence). There are 16 residues in the CDR3. For the CDR3, the DNA is TGTGCCAGCAGCGAACTAGCGGGAGTTCGGACCGGGGAGCTGTTTTTT. Amino acids: CASSELAGVRTGELFF.

This clone appeared a few times. The chain employs TRBV4-1 and TRBJ2-3; 8 bases map to TRBD2. From germline, CDR1 is MGHRA and CDR2 YSYEKL. The CDR3 runs to 16 residues. With 6 bases clipped from V and 2 bases from J, the junction kept 10 bases outside the gene matches. CDR3 in amino acids: CASRKGGGGLTDTQYF. In DNA form, the CDR3 reads TGCGCCAGCAGGAAGGGTGGCGGGGGGCTCACAGATACGCAGTATTTT.

The V gene is TRBV7-2, the J gene TRBJ1-1; unclear D gene. Germline CDR1 reads SGHTA; CDR2 reads FQGNSA. The CDR3 is 13 residues long. The V and J ends lost 1 base and 6 bases respectively, with 9 bases between them. The CDR3, as DNA: TGTGCCAGCAGCTTAGAACAGTTCTCTGAAGCTTTCTTT. It is translated as CASSLEQFSEAFF.

This clone was counted between two and nine times. This chain uses TRBV18 with TRBJ1-5, with D possibly matching TRBD1 (5 bases). Germline CDR1 is KGHSH and CDR2 is LQKENI. V lost 2 bases, J lost 5 bases, and 13 bases lay in between. The CDR3 runs 15 residues. For the CDR3, the DNA is TGTGCCAGCTCACCATTTCGGGGGGGATATCAGCCCCAGCATTTT. Its protein product is CASSPFRGGYQPQHF.